Listed here are 13 T cell receptor beta chains from one sample, sequenced in a study of blood T cell repertoires in COVID-19. Method: immunoSEQ multiplex PCR; TCRdb's copy keeps in-frame clones and lacks some. The sample comprises about 230,000 clones, under 90% of which are singletons, and 11% rests with the top ten. The sequenced sample was peripheral blood. Receptors originate from a man in his fifties or sixties with COVID-19, enrolled during active disease.

The chain joins TRBV28 to TRBJ1-5; TRBD1 matches at 7 bases. Germline trimming cut 6 bases from V and 6 bases from J; bases unmatched to any gene: 11. Per the germline V gene, CDR1 is MDHEN and CDR2 is SYDVKM. There are 15 residues in the CDR3. Written as DNA, the CDR3 is TGTGCCAGCAGCTCACGACAGGGAGAAGGTCAGCCCCAGCATTTT. Its protein product is CASSSRQGEGQPQHF. Together with reference TRBV28 and TRBJ1-5, the CDR3 gives the full variable domain: DVKVTQSSRYLVKRTGEKVFLECVQDMDHENMFWYRQDPGLGLRLIYFSYDVKMKEKGDIPEGYSVSREKKERFSLILESASTNQTSMYLCASSSRQGEGQPQHFGDGTRLSIL.

This sequence joins TRBV5-6 and TRBJ1-6; 7 positions agree with TRBD1. With 4 bases clipped from V and 0 bases from J, the junction kept 7 bases outside the gene matches. The CDR3 has 17 amino acids. Germline CDR1 is SGHDT and CDR2 is YYEEEE. Here the CDR3 reads CASSRRGRSSYNSPLHF. DNA for the CDR3: TGTGCCAGCAGCCGGAGGGGGCGGAGCTCCTATAATTCACCCCTCCACTTT.

The J gene is TRBJ2-1, the V gene TRBV9; possibly TRBD1 for D (5 bases). The CDR3 runs 14 residues. The V and J ends lost 4 bases and 5 bases respectively, with 13 bases between them. Looked up from germline, CDR1 is SGDLS and CDR2 is YYNGEE. Here the CDR3 reads CASSPGQGNNEQFF. Written as DNA, the CDR3 is TGTGCCAGCAGCCCGGGCCAGGGTAACAATGAGCAGTTCTTC.

The chain employs TRBV5-1 and TRBJ2-5, with 13 bases matching TRBD2. V dropped 6 bases and J dropped 3; count of bases not matched to a gene: 5. Germline loops: CDR1 SGHRS, CDR2 YFSETQ. CDR3 length: 15 residues. CDR3 DNA: TGCGCCAGCAAAGGACTAGCGGGAGTGGAAGAGACCCAGTACTTC. Amino acid sequence: CASKGLAGVEETQYF.

This clone was detected only a few times. The chain has TRBV5-1 and TRBJ2-1, with D possibly being TRBD2 (5 bases). Germline CDR1 and CDR2: SGHRS and YFSETQ. The CDR3 totals 15 residues. The germline V and J ends were trimmed by 4 bases and 7 bases, with 18 bases remaining between them. CDR3 nucleotide sequence: TGCGCCAGCAGCCCCGGGATTCCCCCGGGGAATGAGCAGTTCTTC. Translating gives CASSPGIPPGNEQFF.

The chain is built from TRBV2 and TRBJ1-5; D may be TRBD1 (5 bases). The CDR3 is 14 amino acids. With 1 base removed from V and 7 bases from J, the gap between germline ends came to 11 bases. Germline V CDR1 and CDR2: SNHLY, FYNNEI. CDR3 nucleotides: TGTGCCAGCAGTGAAGAAGAAAGGGGCCAGCCCCAGCATTTT. This translates into CASSEEERGQPQHF. The whole variable domain, filled in from reference TRBV2 and TRBJ1-5, reads EPEVTQTPSHQVTQMGQEVILRCVPISNHLYFYWYRQILGQKVEFLVSFYNNEISEKSEIFDDQFSVERPDGSNFTLKIRSTKLEDSAMYFCASSEEERGQPQHFGDGTRLSIL.

The chain uses TRBV24-1 and TRBJ2-2, with D possibly matching TRBD2 (6 bases). Germline lookup yields CDR1 KGHDR and CDR2 SFDVKD. V lost 5 bases and J lost 4, with 19 bases in between. The CDR3 has 17 amino acids. The CDR3 loop reads CATSAMEGPQTTGELFF. For the CDR3, the DNA is TGTGCCACCAGTGCTATGGAGGGGCCCCAGACCACCGGGGAGCTGTTTTTT.

The chain carries TRBV19 and TRBJ2-7; 8 positions agree with TRBD2. Germline V gene data show CDR1 as LNHDA and CDR2 as SQIVND (reference sequence). The CDR3 extends over 15 amino acids. V was clipped by 2 bases and J by 6 bases; unmatched bases: 9. This CDR3 is CASSIISAGVPEQYF. CDR3 nucleotide sequence: TGTGCCAGTAGTATAATCTCAGCGGGAGTCCCCGAGCAGTACTTC. Supplemented by reference TRBV19 and TRBJ2-7, the full variable domain reads DGGITQSPKYLFRKEGQNVTLSCEQNLNHDAMYWYRQDPGQGLRLIYYSQIVNDFQKGDIAEGYSVSREKKESFPLTVTSAQKNPTAFYLCASSIISAGVPEQYFGPGTRLTVT.

The CDR3 DNA is TGTGCCAGCAGTCTGACTCAAAGGCTAGATTCACCCCTCCACTTT. Translating gives CASSLTQRLDSPLHF. The chain employs TRBV6-5 and TRBJ1-6, with unresolved D. The germline CDR1 and CDR2 sequences are MNHEY and SVGAGI. CDR3 size: 15 residues. With 5 bases removed from V and 8 bases from J, the gap between germline ends came to 16 bases.

The sample holds a few counts of this clone. The V and J genes are TRBV15 and TRBJ1-6, with TRBD1 matching 8 bases. Per germline, CDR1 LNHNV and CDR2 YYDKDF (reference sequence). The CDR3 totals 15 residues. V lost 5 bases to trimming and J lost 8 bases; unmatched junction nucleotides: 8. As DNA, the CDR3 is TGTGCCACCAGCCGTAGCACAGGGGGTGATTCACCCCTCCACTTT. Its protein is CATSRSTGGDSPLHF.

The chain couples TRBV2 to TRBJ2-1; possibly TRBD2 for D (5 bases). V lost 5 bases and J lost 6, with 20 bases in between. Germline V gene lookup returns CDR1 SNHLY and CDR2 FYNNEI. The CDR3 loop spans 16 amino acids. Written as DNA, the CDR3 is TGTGCCAGCAGTATTCGCCTGAAAGCGGAAATCAATGAGCAGTTCTTC. Encoded protein: CASSIRLKAEINEQFF.

The chain has TRBV5-8 and TRBJ2-1; 9 bases are a match to TRBD2. Losses at the gene ends were 1 base for V and 8 bases for J; bases not matched to a gene: 10. Per the germline V gene, CDR1 is SGHTS and CDR2 is YDEGEE. This CDR3 is built from 16 residues. CDR3 sequence (DNA): TGTGCCAGCAGCTTGACGGCGGGAGGGCCGATACATGAGCAGTTCTTC. Protein product: CASSLTAGGPIHEQFF.

The chain is built from TRBV27 and TRBJ1-5; TRBD1 aligns across 10 bases. Losses at the gene ends were 5 bases for V and 2 bases for J; bases not matched to a gene: 3. The germline gives CDR1 MNHEY, CDR2 SMNVEV (reference sequence). CDR3 length: 15 amino acids. The CDR3, as DNA: TGTGCCAGCAGTCTCGGGACAGGGGGCAATCAGCCCCAGCATTTT. Encoded protein: CASSLGTGGNQPQHF.